Sequencing of this T cell receptor beta chain was carried out in a study of T-cell reconstitution after alpha-beta-depleted transplantation in children. Findings and caveats of the study: Roughly two months post-transplant, alpha-beta T cells reportedly originated from several hundred graft clones that had expanded.

Points on this clonotype: Its antigen is still unknown.

For TCRbeta, the library was prepared with unique molecular identifiers. TCRdb called the PCR reads again in MiXCR, with one record for every CDR3 protein. Altogether 200,000 to 300,000 distinct CDR3 sequences are present, roughly a quarter being singletons, with the ten largest covering 4% to 6%. Germline V gene sequence: CDR1 KGHDR, CDR2 SFDVKD. The V segment lost 2 bases and the J segment 8 bases; nucleotides outside the gene matches: 19. The CDR3 contains 19 residues. The clonotype originates from a female patient aged 2 to 10 who had a stem cell transplant for congenital amegakaryocytic thrombocytopenia, so the T cells may come from the graft donor. The genes are TRBV24-1 and TRBJ2-1, with 8 bases identical to TRBD2. The sample was PBMCs, mostly from graft donor cells, taken 360 days after TCRalphabeta/CD19-depleted stem cell transplant. This chain's CDR3 is CATSDSTIREGLQVDEQFF. CDR3 sequence (DNA): TGTGCCACCAGTGATTCCACTATCCGGGAGGGCCTTCAGGTTGATGAGCAGTTCTTC.